These 28 T cell receptor beta chains originate from one sample sequenced in a study of control samples from healthy donors and cancer patients. Here immunoSEQ multiplex PCR was the method, and the copy in TCRdb shows in-frame clones only, minus some. Of 150,000 to 200,000 clones in the sample, approximately 94% were seen once. The sample taken for sequencing was blood. The receptors come from a middle-aged woman in good health.

This rearrangement joins TRBV3-1 (or the pseudogene TRBV3-2) to TRBJ2-7, with TRBD2 identical over 10 bases. Losses at the gene ends were 1 base for V and 0 bases for J; bases not matched to a gene: 9. Germline assignment: CDR1 LGHDT and CDR2 YNNKEL (reference sequence). The CDR3 spans 18 residues. CDR3 bases: TGTGCCAGCAGCCAAGGGGGTCTAGCGGGGGATGGCTCCTACGAGCAGTACTTC. Protein: CASSQGGLAGDGSYEQYF.

The chain carries TRBV7-2 and TRBJ1-2; the D gene is possibly TRBD1 (6 bases). The CDR3 runs 14 residues. Germline V gives CDR1 SGHTA, CDR2 FQGNSA. V was trimmed by 5 bases and J by 1 base, leaving 11 bases between them. Written as DNA, the CDR3 is TGTGCCAGCAGCACACAGGGAAGTAACTATGGCTACACCTTC. This translates into CASSTQGSNYGYTF.

The chain recombines TRBV6-6 with TRBJ1-6; the D gene is possibly TRBD1 (6 bases). The CDR3 extends over 15 amino acids. V shed 0 bases and J shed 8 bases, with 11 bases lying between them. Germline CDR1 and CDR2: MNHNY and SVGAGI (reference sequence). CDR3: CASSYSGGQDSPLHF. The CDR3 DNA reads as TGTGCCAGCAGTTACTCCGGGGGGCAAGATTCACCCCTCCACTTT.

The chain recombines TRBV6-5 with TRBJ1-1, with a tentative D call TRBD1 (5 bases). V dropped 3 bases and J dropped 6 bases, with 11 bases sitting between them. Per germline, CDR1 MNHEY and CDR2 SVGAGI. The CDR3 totals 13 residues. The CDR3 DNA follows: TGTGCCAGCAGTTATGGGGGATACGCTGAAGCTTTCTTT. This codes for CASSYGGYAEAFF.

V and J are TRBV7-9 and TRBJ1-3, with 8 bases aligning to TRBD1. Trimming took 6 bases from V and 7 from J; bases not matched to a gene: 11. Germline V gives CDR1 SEHNR, CDR2 FQNEAQ (reference sequence). The length of the CDR3 is 15 residues. The CDR3 spells CASRTGARPGNTIYF. CDR3 bases: TGTGCCAGCAGGACAGGGGCGCGACCAGGGAACACCATATATTTT.

This chain joins TRBV13 and TRBJ1-6, with D possibly TRBD1 on 6 matching bases. Trimming took off 8 bases at V and 7 bases at J, with 12 bases between the two ends. Germline CDR1 PRHDT, CDR2 FYEKMQ (reference sequence). There are 13 residues in the CDR3. The CDR3 DNA sequence: TGTGCCAGCGAACTACAGGGAAATTCACCCCTCCACTTT. Its translation: CASELQGNSPLHF. Together with reference TRBV13 and TRBJ1-6, the CDR3 gives the full variable domain: AAGVIQSPRHLIKEKRETATLKCYPIPRHDTVYWYQQGPGQDPQFLISFYEKMQSDKGSIPDRFSAQQFSDYHSELNMSSLELGDSALYFCASELQGNSPLHFGNGTRLTVT.

The V and J genes are TRBV11-2 and TRBJ1-4, with TRBD1 matching over 7 bases. This CDR3 spans 14 amino acids. The germline V gene has CDR1 SGHAT and CDR2 FQNNGV. The junction had 4 bases not matched to a gene; V was cut back by 5 bases and J by 4 bases. The CDR3 DNA sequence: TGTGCCAGCAGCCTCCGGGACAGTAATGAAAAACTGTTTTTT. Translation: CASSLRDSNEKLFF.

The rearrangement uses TRBV19 and TRBJ1-1, with no clear D. CDR1 is LNHDA and CDR2 is SQIVND in the germline V gene (reference sequence). The CDR3 runs 14 residues. Trimming took 7 bases from V and 2 from J, leaving 14 bases between them. CDR3 nucleotide sequence: TGTGCCAGTATCCTTAATCCGGGTAACACTGAAGCTTTCTTT. This sequence encodes CASILNPGNTEAFF.

This chain joins TRBV10-1 and TRBJ2-7, with 8 bases identical to TRBD2. The germline CDR1 and CDR2 sequences are WNHNN and SYGVQD (reference sequence). V dropped 8 bases and J dropped 3; count of bases not matched to a gene: 9. The CDR3 extends over 14 amino acids. The CDR3: CASSGSGSFYEQYF. The CDR3, as DNA: TGCGCCAGCTCCGGGAGCGGGAGTTTCTACGAGCAGTACTTC.

The CDR3 nucleotides are TGCGCCAGCAGCCAAGATTCGGGGGGAGCCAAAAACATTCAGTACTTC. Amino acids: CASSQDSGGAKNIQYF. V usage is TRBV4-3 and J usage is TRBJ2-4; the match to TRBD2 covers 7 bases. With 0 bases clipped from V and 0 bases from J, the junction kept 2 bases outside the gene matches. CDR1 is LGHNA, CDR2 YSLEER, per germline. The CDR3 contains 16 residues.

The V gene is TRBV19, the J gene TRBJ1-2, with 9 positions matching TRBD1. The germline V gene has CDR1 LNHDA and CDR2 SQIVND (reference sequence). The CDR3 extends over 15 amino acids. The V gene end was trimmed by 5 bases and the J gene end by 7 bases; junction bases not matched to a gene: 11. DNA of the CDR3: TGTGCCAGTAGTGAGGCGAGGGACAGGGTGCGTGGCTACACCTTC. It specifies CASSEARDRVRGYTF.

CDR3 DNA sequence: TGTGCCAGTAGCTGGAGGAGGCAGGGAACGAACACCGGGGAGCTGTTTTTT. Amino acid sequence: CASSWRRQGTNTGELFF. This sequence joins TRBV19 and TRBJ2-2, with D tentatively TRBD1 or TRBD2 (5 bases each). With 6 bases removed from V and 0 bases from J, the gap between germline ends came to 17 bases. From germline, CDR1 is LNHDA and CDR2 SQIVND (reference sequence). The CDR3 runs 17 residues.

V gene TRBV6-6 combines with J gene TRBJ1-4, with D unresolved. This CDR3 region has 13 residues. V lost 5 bases, J lost 7 bases, and 11 bases lay in between. Germline CDR1 reads MNHNY; CDR2 reads SVGAGI (reference sequence). CDR3 sequence reads: CASSADAVEKLFF. CDR3 DNA: TGTGCCAGCAGTGCGGACGCCGTTGAAAAACTGTTTTTT.

The rearrangement joins TRBV5-4 to TRBJ2-1; D may be TRBD1 or TRBD2 (5 bases each). The CDR3 spans 16 residues. The germline CDR1 and CDR2 sequences are SGHNT and YYREEE (reference sequence). The V gene lost 1 base and the J gene lost 5 bases, with 16 bases spanning the gap. CDR3 nucleotides: TGTGCCAGCAGCTTGTTTGCAGGGTCGGGAAACAATGAGCAGTTCTTC. It specifies CASSLFAGSGNNEQFF.

The chain links TRBV14 to TRBJ1-1, with no clear D. The CDR3 has 14 residues. Trimming removed 1 base from V and 6 bases from J, with 12 bases in between. Germline assignment: CDR1 SGHDN and CDR2 FVKESK. The CDR3 loop reads CASSQGRSVPEAFF. Here the CDR3 DNA reads TGTGCCAGCAGCCAAGGACGGAGTGTCCCTGAAGCTTTCTTT.

This sequence joins TRBV7-3 and TRBJ1-3; D is unclear. Between the trimmed V and J ends, which lost 5 bases and 2 bases, there was a span of 7 bases. The CDR3 length is 13 residues. Per the germline V gene, CDR1 is SGHTA and CDR2 is FQGTGA. The CDR3 nucleotides read TGTGCCAGCAGCCCCCAGCCTGGAAACACCATATATTTT. Translation: CASSPQPGNTIYF.

The rearrangement uses TRBV5-1 and TRBJ2-3; D tentatively reads TRBD1 or TRBD2 (6 bases each). Germline CDR1 and CDR2: SGHRS and YFSETQ. This CDR3 contains 15 residues. The V end was cut by 5 bases, the J end by 2 bases, with 15 bases between. Here the CDR3 reads CASSRGGGNTDTQYF. The CDR3 nucleotides are TGCGCCAGCAGTCGTGGAGGGGGAAACACAGATACGCAGTATTTT.

V and J are TRBV28 and TRBJ1-2; 7 bases are a match to TRBD1. This CDR3 comprises 13 residues. Germline loops: CDR1 MDHEN, CDR2 SYDVKM. V gave up 8 bases and J gave up 2 bases; unmatched junction bases: 5. DNA of the CDR3: TGTGCCAGCCGCCCGGGACAGAACTATGGCTACACCTTC. Its protein is CASRPGQNYGYTF.

The V gene is TRBV20-1, the J gene TRBJ1-1; tentative D call: TRBD1 (5 bases). The CDR3 is 15 amino acids. Germline V gives CDR1 DFQATT, CDR2 SNEGSKA (reference sequence). V was pared by 3 bases and J by 3 bases, with 17 bases between. The CDR3 sequence: CSASSTTAWDTEAFF. CDR3 coding DNA: TGCAGTGCTAGTAGTACGACAGCGTGGGACACTGAAGCTTTCTTT.

This clone was seen just once. The chain employs TRBV9 and TRBJ2-2, with 8 bases lining up with TRBD2. The CDR3 has 15 residues. Germline lookup yields CDR1 SGDLS and CDR2 YYNGEE. With 0 bases clipped from V and 4 bases from J, the junction kept 2 bases outside the gene matches. The CDR3 DNA sequence: TGTGCCAGCAGCGTAGTGGGACTAGGCACCGGGGAGCTGTTTTTT. This encodes CASSVVGLGTGELFF.

The V call is TRBV7-9, the J call TRBJ2-1; 10 nucleotides agree with TRBD1. The CDR3 is 14 residues long. V lost 2 bases and J lost 8; bases outside the gene matches: 3. The germline V gene has CDR1 SEHNR and CDR2 FQNEAQ (reference sequence). CDR3 region: CASSLRTGGHEQFF. As DNA, the CDR3 is TGTGCCAGCAGCTTAAGGACAGGGGGGCATGAGCAGTTCTTC.

The chain recombines TRBV7-2 with TRBJ1-1; D gene ambiguous. With 1 base removed from V and 11 bases from J, the gap between germline ends came to 14 bases. Germline loops: CDR1 SGHTA, CDR2 FQGNSA. This CDR3 has 13 residues. As DNA, the CDR3 is TGTGCCAGCAGCTTAGGCGCAGGTGAATTCGCTTTCTTT. Translation gives CASSLGAGEFAFF.

A single count supports this clone. The chain carries TRBV14 and TRBJ2-1, with 12 bases matching TRBD2. V shed 3 bases, J shed 4 bases, and the junction held 7 bases outside the gene matches. Germline V CDR1 and CDR2: SGHDN, FVKESK. The CDR3 runs to 17 residues. Written as DNA, the CDR3 is TGTGCCAGCAGCCAGAGGGCTAGCGGGAGGGGTTACAATGAGCAGTTCTTC. Translated, it gives CASSQRASGRGYNEQFF.

The chain joins TRBV18 to TRBJ2-7; 8 bases fit TRBD1. This CDR3 spans 16 amino acids. CDR1 KGHSH and CDR2 LQKENI come from the germline V gene. Losses at the gene ends were 1 base for V and 2 bases for J; bases not matched to a gene: 7. The CDR3 bases are TGTGCCAGCTCACCACGCACAGGACAGGGCACCTACGAGCAGTACTTC. Amino acids: CASSPRTGQGTYEQYF.

The V gene is TRBV19, the J gene TRBJ2-3; D gene ambiguous. CDR1 and CDR2 from the germline V gene are LNHDA and SQIVND (reference sequence). Between the trimmed V and J ends, which lost 5 bases and 1 base, there was a span of 13 bases. CDR3 length: 15 amino acids. CDR3 coding DNA: TGTGCCAGTAGTCCTGTAGGTCACGGCACAGATACGCAGTATTTT. Protein product: CASSPVGHGTDTQYF.

About this clone: Other DNA sequences of this sample code for an identical CDR3. The rearrangement links TRBV6-2 or TRBV6-3 to TRBJ1-5; tentative D call: TRBD1 (6 bases). V was pared by 5 bases and J by 4 bases, with 12 bases between. The germline CDR1 and CDR2 sequences are MNHEY and SVGEGT. This CDR3 is built from 14 residues. The CDR3 loop is CASSQGIGNQPQHF. CDR3 sequence (DNA): TGTGCCAGCAGTCAGGGGATTGGGAATCAGCCCCAGCATTTT.

CDR3 region: CASSPGTSGHNEQFF. CDR3 nucleotides: TGTGCCAGCTCACCCGGAACTAGCGGGCACAATGAGCAGTTCTTC. The chain combines TRBV18 with TRBJ2-1, with 9 positions matching TRBD2. V gave up 3 bases and J gave up 5 bases; unmatched junction bases: 5. CDR3 length equals 15 residues. Per germline, CDR1 KGHSH and CDR2 LQKENI.

V is TRBV5-1 and J is TRBJ1-2, with D possibly TRBD1 on 6 matching bases. The CDR3 covers 14 residues. From germline, CDR1 is SGHRS and CDR2 YFSETQ. With 0 bases removed from V and 8 bases from J, the gap between germline ends came to 14 bases. The CDR3 DNA reads TGCGCCAGCAGCTTGGAAGGGGGACTCGACGGCTACACCTTC. Its translation: CASSLEGGLDGYTF.